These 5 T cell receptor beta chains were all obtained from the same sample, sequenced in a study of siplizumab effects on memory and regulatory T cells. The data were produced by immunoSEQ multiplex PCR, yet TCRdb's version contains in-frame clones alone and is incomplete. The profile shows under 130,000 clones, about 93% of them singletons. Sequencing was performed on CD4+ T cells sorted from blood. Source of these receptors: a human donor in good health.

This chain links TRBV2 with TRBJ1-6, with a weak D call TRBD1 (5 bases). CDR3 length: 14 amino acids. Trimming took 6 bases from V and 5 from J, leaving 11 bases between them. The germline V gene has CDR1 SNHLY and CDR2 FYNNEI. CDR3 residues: CASSTGTDNSPLHF. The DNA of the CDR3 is TGTGCCAGCAGCACCGGGACCGATAATTCACCCCTCCACTTT.

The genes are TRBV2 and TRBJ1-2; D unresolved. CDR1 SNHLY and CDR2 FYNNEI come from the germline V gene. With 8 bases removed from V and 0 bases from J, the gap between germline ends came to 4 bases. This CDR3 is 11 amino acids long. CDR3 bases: TGTGCCAGCTATGCTAACTATGGCTACACCTTC. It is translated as CASYANYGYTF.

CDR3 nucleotides: TGTGCCACCCTCAGGATGGTGAACACCGGGGAGCTGTTTTTT. Translation: CATLRMVNTGELFF. The genes are TRBV6-1 and TRBJ2-2, with D unclear. Germline V gene data show CDR1 as MNHNS and CDR2 as SASEGT. Trimming removed 10 bases at V and 1 base at J, with 13 bases between. The CDR3 covers 14 residues.

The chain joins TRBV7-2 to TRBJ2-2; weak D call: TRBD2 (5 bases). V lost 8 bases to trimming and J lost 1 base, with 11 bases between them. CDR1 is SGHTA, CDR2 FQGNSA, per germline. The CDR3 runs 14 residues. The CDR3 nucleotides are TGTGCCAGCGGGTCAGGAGGGAACACCGGGGAGCTGTTTTTT. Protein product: CASGSGGNTGELFF.

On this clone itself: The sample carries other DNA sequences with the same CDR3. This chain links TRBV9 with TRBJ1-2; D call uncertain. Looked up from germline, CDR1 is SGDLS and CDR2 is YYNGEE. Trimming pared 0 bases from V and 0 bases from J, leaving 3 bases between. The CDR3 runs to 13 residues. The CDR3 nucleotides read TGTGCCAGCAGCGTAGATCCTAACTATGGCTACACCTTC. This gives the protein CASSVDPNYGYTF.